Following are 20 T cell receptor beta chains from one sample sequenced in a study of T cell responses to AZD1222 COVID-19 vaccine. The protocol was immunoSEQ multiplex PCR, while the TCRdb copy is restricted to in-frame clones and leaves out a portion. Among some 110,000 clones, approximately 87% were seen once, and the ten largest hold approximately 5%. The starting material was peripheral blood, obtained on day 0 of AZD1222 vaccination. The receptors shown here come from an adult in good health.

This clone was detected a few times. The chain employs TRBV29-1 and TRBJ1-6; D is ambiguous. V lost 4 bases and J lost 7, with 11 bases in between. From germline, CDR1 is SQVTM and CDR2 ANQGSEA. This CDR3 is 13 amino acids long. The CDR3 region is CSVVKDENSPLHF. CDR3 DNA: TGCAGCGTTGTAAAGGACGAGAATTCACCCCTCCACTTT.

The rearrangement links TRBV19 to TRBJ1-2; possibly TRBD1 for D (5 bases). Germline loops: CDR1 LNHDA, CDR2 SQIVND (reference sequence). The V and J ends lost 4 bases and 5 bases respectively, with 11 bases between them. This CDR3 contains 13 residues. CDR3 loop: CASSTPGRYGYTF. The CDR3 DNA reads TGTGCCAGTAGTACCCCGGGACGTTATGGCTACACCTTC.

The V call is TRBV3-1 (or the pseudogene TRBV3-2), the J call TRBJ2-5; D is ambiguous. The CDR3 runs 13 residues. Looked up from germline, CDR1 is LGHDT and CDR2 is YNNKEL (reference sequence). V gave up 1 base and J gave up 4 bases, with 7 bases separating them. In DNA form, the CDR3 reads TGTGCCAGCAGCCAAGGCCCCACAGAGACCCAGTACTTC. This gives the protein CASSQGPTETQYF.

The chain joins TRBV20-1 to TRBJ2-5; 8 positions agree with TRBD2. This CDR3 is built from 16 residues. After removal of 3 bases from V and 1 base from J, the junction contained 10 bases not matched to a gene. Germline V gene lookup returns CDR1 DFQATT and CDR2 SNEGSKA (reference sequence). The CDR3 DNA reads TGCAGTGCTAGTCCACTAGCGGAGGTTGCCCAAGAGACCCAGTACTTC. It encodes CSASPLAEVAQETQYF.

The chain carries TRBV27 and TRBJ2-3; no firm D call. This CDR3 spans 13 amino acids. Germline V gene sequence: CDR1 MNHEY, CDR2 SMNVEV (reference sequence). Trimming pared 5 bases from V and 4 bases from J, leaving 10 bases between. The CDR3 here is CASSMDYADTQYF. For the CDR3, the DNA is TGTGCCAGCAGTATGGATTATGCAGATACGCAGTATTTT.

This clone was counted a few times. The J gene is TRBJ2-1, the V gene TRBV28; 7 bases line up with TRBD2. CDR3 length equals 11 residues. V shed 8 bases and J 7 bases; nucleotides not matched to a gene: 2. Germline CDR1 reads MDHEN; CDR2 reads SYDVKM. CDR3 loop: CASERENEQFF. CDR3 bases: TGTGCCAGCGAGCGGGAAAATGAGCAGTTCTTC.

The chain recombines TRBV5-1 with TRBJ1-1, with no clear D. CDR3 length: 15 amino acids. The germline V gene has CDR1 SGHRS and CDR2 YFSETQ. Trimming cost V 0 bases and J 5 bases, with 14 bases left between them. The CDR3 region has the DNA TGCGCCAGCAGCTTGGAAGTCCCCCGAGGTACTGAAGCTTTCTTT. This encodes CASSLEVPRGTEAFF.

This chain's CDR3 is CASSLDRGLRNSPLHF. As DNA, the CDR3 is TGTGCCAGCAGCTTGGACAGGGGGCTTCGCAATTCACCCCTCCACTTT. The genes are TRBV5-6 and TRBJ1-6; 9 bases are a match to TRBD1. The CDR3 runs 16 residues. Per germline, CDR1 SGHDT and CDR2 YYEEEE. The ends lost 0 bases at V and 7 bases at J; junction bases unmatched: 5.

The chain uses TRBV3-1 (or the pseudogene TRBV3-2) and TRBJ1-2; the match to TRBD1 covers 8 bases. CDR3 length equals 17 residues. Germline V lookup: CDR1 LGHDT, CDR2 YNNKEL (reference sequence). After removal of 4 bases from V and 2 bases from J, the junction contained 12 bases not matched to a gene. The CDR3 protein is CASSPTRTGTLNYGYTF. DNA of the CDR3: TGTGCCAGCAGCCCAACCAGGACAGGGACCCTCAACTATGGCTACACCTTC.

The chain links TRBV7-2 to TRBJ2-1, with TRBD2 identical over 7 bases. The J segment lost 10 bases and the V segment lost 2 bases, leaving 8 bases of the junction unmatched. The germline CDR1 and CDR2 sequences are SGHTA and FQGNSA. CDR3 length: 14 residues. CDR3 nucleotides: TGTGCCAGCAGCTTAACGGGCGCCGGGGGGGAGCAGTTCTTC. This translates into CASSLTGAGGEQFF.

The V gene is TRBV5-4, the J gene TRBJ2-7; D ambiguous. The V gene lost 4 bases and the J gene lost 0 bases, with 5 bases spanning the gap. Germline V CDR1 and CDR2: SGHNT, YYREEE (reference sequence). CDR3 length: 12 residues. The CDR3 region is CASSDSSYEQYF. DNA of the CDR3: TGTGCCAGCAGCGACTCCTCCTACGAGCAGTACTTC. Supplemented by reference TRBV5-4 and TRBJ2-7, the full variable domain reads ETGVTQSPTHLIKTRGQQVTLRCSSQSGHNTVSWYQQALGQGPQFIFQYYREEENGRGNFPPRFSGLQFPNYSSELNVNALELDDSALYLCASSDSSYEQYFGPGTRLTVT.

This clone was detected once. This chain joins TRBV5-1 and TRBJ1-5; TRBD1 is a possible D gene (5 bases). The length of the CDR3 is 17 residues. Trimming took 0 bases from V and 6 from J, leaving 19 bases between them. Germline CDR1 and CDR2: SGHRS and YFSETQ. CDR3: CASSLGVGGFDSQPQHF. In DNA form, the CDR3 reads TGCGCCAGCAGCTTGGGGGTGGGAGGGTTCGACAGTCAGCCCCAGCATTTT.

The rearrangement joins TRBV27 to TRBJ2-3; D gene ambiguous. V lost 1 base and J 5 bases, leaving 7 bases between the germline ends. The CDR3 has 13 residues. Germline V gene sequence: CDR1 MNHEY, CDR2 SMNVEV (reference sequence). The CDR3 DNA reads TGTGCCAGCAGTTTATATACGGGAGATACGCAGTATTTT. Protein product: CASSLYTGDTQYF.

The chain employs TRBV4-1 and TRBJ2-3; 15 positions agree with TRBD2. CDR3 length equals 19 residues. The germline CDR1 and CDR2 sequences are MGHRA and YSYEKL. The V gene end was trimmed by 0 bases and the J gene end by 2 bases; junction bases not matched to a gene: 6. The CDR3 loop reads CASSQDEGLAGGYTDTQYF. As DNA, the CDR3 is TGCGCCAGCAGCCAAGATGAGGGACTAGCGGGAGGCTACACAGATACGCAGTATTTT.

CDR3 DNA: TGTGCCAGCTCACCGGACTCCGGACAGGGGGCCTCAAGCTCCTATAATTCACCCCTCCACTTT. Residues: CASSPDSGQGASSSYNSPLHF. The rearrangement joins TRBV18 to TRBJ1-6; 11 nucleotides match TRBD1. Germline assignment: CDR1 KGHSH and CDR2 LQKENI. This CDR3 has 21 residues. With V trimmed by 3 bases and J by 0 bases, 13 bases remained unmatched.

The rearrangement uses TRBV5-4 and TRBJ2-5; 7 nucleotides align to TRBD2. Germline values: CDR1 SGHNT, CDR2 YYREEE (reference sequence). The CDR3 is 14 residues long. Trimming cost V 4 bases and J 3 bases; bases outside gene matches: 6. In nucleotides, the CDR3 is TGTGCCAGCAGCCAGGGACTAATAGAAGAGACCCAGTACTTC. Its protein is CASSQGLIEETQYF.

The genes are TRBV5-1 and TRBJ2-7, with a possible D match to TRBD1 (6 bases). CDR1 and CDR2 from the germline V gene are SGHRS and YFSETQ. Trimming stripped 5 bases from V and 0 bases from J, with 12 bases between. CDR3 length: 14 amino acids. The CDR3 sequence: CASRGDTDSYEQYF. The CDR3 nucleotides read TGCGCCAGCAGAGGGGACACCGACTCCTACGAGCAGTACTTC.

The gene calls are TRBV5-5 and TRBJ2-7; 9 bases align to TRBD2. This CDR3 has 15 amino acids. V trimming: 4 bases; J trimming: 3 bases; junction bases outside the gene matches: 8. Germline V gene sequence: CDR1 SGHKS, CDR2 YYEKEE (reference sequence). The CDR3 region is CASSAGLANLYEQYF. The CDR3 DNA follows: TGTGCCAGCAGCGCGGGACTAGCCAACCTCTACGAGCAGTACTTC.

The chain uses TRBV11-2 and TRBJ1-1; a weak D match, TRBD1 (5 bases). Germline V gives CDR1 SGHAT, CDR2 FQNNGV. The CDR3 runs 12 residues. V was clipped by 1 base and J by 7 bases, with 7 bases between them. CDR3 nucleotides: TGTGCCAGCAGCTTAGTCCAGGGTGAAGCTTTCTTT. Its protein is CASSLVQGEAFF.

The V gene is TRBV5-1, the J gene TRBJ1-2; possibly TRBD1 for D (5 bases). With 0 bases removed from V and 4 bases from J, the gap between germline ends came to 10 bases. This CDR3 has 14 amino acids. Germline assignment: CDR1 SGHRS and CDR2 YFSETQ. CDR3 protein: CASSLGQGAYGYTF. In DNA form, the CDR3 reads TGCGCCAGCAGCTTGGGGCAGGGAGCCTATGGCTACACCTTC. The full variable domain, in which reference TRBV5-1 and TRBJ1-2 provide the parts outside the CDR3, is KAGVTQTPRYLIKTRGQQVTLSCSPISGHRSVSWYQQTPGQGLQFLFEYFSETQRNKGNFPGRFSGRQFSNSRSEMNVSTLELGDSALYLCASSLGQGAYGYTFGSGTRLTVV.